These 15 T cell receptor beta chains came from one sample sequenced in a study of blood T cell repertoires in COVID-19. TCRdb keeps only in-frame clones here, not all; method: immunoSEQ multiplex PCR. The sample consists of fewer than 250,000 clones, 82% of them appearing once. The specimen was peripheral blood. The receptors shown here come from a woman aged 55-70 years with COVID-19, enrolled during active disease.

The gene calls are TRBV4-3 and TRBJ2-5, with a possible D match to TRBD2 (6 bases). Deletions cut 0 bases from V and 7 bases from J, with 15 bases between. The CDR3 is 15 residues long. The V gene's germline CDR1 is LGHNA and CDR2 YSLEER. This CDR3 reads CASSQDSAAGGTQYF. The CDR3 bases are TGCGCCAGCAGCCAAGATTCAGCAGCCGGGGGGACCCAGTACTTC.

The chain couples TRBV12-3 or TRBV12-4 to TRBJ1-5; D ambiguous. Deletions cut 0 bases from V and 5 bases from J, with 5 bases between. This CDR3 comprises 13 residues. This CDR3 is CASSLARDQPQHF. The CDR3 DNA is TGTGCCAGCAGTTTAGCGCGCGATCAGCCCCAGCATTTT.

This clone has only one observation. V and J are TRBV28 and TRBJ1-3; 7 nucleotides match TRBD1. The ends lost 6 bases at V and 5 bases at J; junction bases unmatched: 7. The CDR3 runs 14 residues. CDR1 is MDHEN and CDR2 is SYDVKM in the germline V gene. CDR3 DNA: TGTGCCAGCAGAGGGGGCGACGGTAGAAACACCATATATTTT. Protein product: CASRGGDGRNTIYF.

This clone was seen a single time. The chain couples TRBV6-5 to TRBJ1-2, with D perhaps TRBD1 (5 bases). Per germline, CDR1 MNHEY and CDR2 SVGAGI. Trimming took off 5 bases at V and 8 bases at J, with 12 bases between the two ends. The CDR3 is 12 residues long. The CDR3 spells CASSPRVGGYTF. CDR3 sequence (DNA): TGTGCCAGCAGTCCCAGGGTTGGGGGCTACACCTTC.

The V gene is TRBV29-1, the J gene TRBJ2-1; 9 nucleotides line up with TRBD1. Germline CDR1 SQVTM, CDR2 ANQGSEA. The CDR3 has 15 residues. V trimming: 6 bases; J trimming: 0 bases; junction bases outside the gene matches: 6. The CDR3, as DNA: TGCAGCGTGGACCGACAGGGGGGCTCCTACAATGAGCAGTTCTTC. This gives the protein CSVDRQGGSYNEQFF.

The chain couples TRBV10-2 to TRBJ2-7; possibly TRBD1 for D (5 bases). Trimming took 3 bases from V and 3 from J, leaving 12 bases between them. The length of the CDR3 is 14 residues. CDR1 and CDR2 from the germline V gene are WSHSY and SAAADI. The CDR3: CASSDRVGRYEQYV. The CDR3 nucleotides read TGCGCCAGCAGTGATAGGGTGGGGCGCTACGAGCAGTACGTC.

The chain carries TRBV9 and TRBJ1-2; D perhaps matches TRBD1 (6 bases). CDR3 size: 16 residues. Per the germline V gene, CDR1 is SGDLS and CDR2 is YYNGEE. V was pared by 4 bases and J by 1 base, with 17 bases between. The DNA for the CDR3 is TGTGCCAGCAGCACCGCCGGGGGCGGGGGTAACTATGGCTACACCTTC. Residues: CASSTAGGGGNYGYTF.

The J gene is TRBJ2-1, the V gene TRBV10-2, with D possibly being TRBD1 (5 bases). Per the germline V gene, CDR1 is WSHSY and CDR2 is SAAADI. CDR3 length: 16 residues. The ends were cut back, 0 bases at V and 10 bases at J, with 19 bases in the middle. CDR3 amino acids: CASSESAWGPIREQFF. CDR3 sequence (DNA): TGCGCCAGCAGTGAGTCGGCTTGGGGCCCCATTAGGGAGCAGTTCTTC.

This chain joins TRBV7-9 and TRBJ2-2; 8 bases align to TRBD1. Losses at the gene ends were 4 bases for V and 1 base for J; bases not matched to a gene: 11. The CDR3 length is 18 residues. From germline, CDR1 is SEHNR and CDR2 FQNEAQ (reference sequence). In nucleotides, the CDR3 is TGTGCCAGCAGCTCCACCGACAGGGGAAGAGAGAACACCGGGGAGCTGTTTTTT. This gives the protein CASSSTDRGRENTGELFF.

This rearrangement joins TRBV6-1 to TRBJ1-6, with D maybe TRBD1 (6 bases). This CDR3 contains 14 residues. Germline V gene lookup returns CDR1 MNHNS and CDR2 SASEGT. Trimming stripped 5 bases from V and 9 bases from J, with 14 bases between. CDR3 sequence: CASSPQGGGSPLHF. As DNA, the CDR3 is TGTGCCAGCAGTCCACAGGGTGGGGGTTCACCCCTCCACTTT.

This clone was detected only a few times. The chain is built from TRBV5-6 and TRBJ2-3; D is ambiguous. The CDR3 loop spans 14 amino acids. In germline, CDR1 is SGHDT, CDR2 YYEEEE. The ends were cut back, 0 bases at V and 6 bases at J, with 11 bases in the middle. This chain's CDR3 is CASSLELTYDTQYF. As DNA, the CDR3 is TGTGCCAGCAGCTTGGAACTAACCTACGATACGCAGTATTTT.

This rearrangement joins TRBV7-2 to TRBJ1-4; 7 nucleotides match TRBD1. The length of the CDR3 is 14 residues. Trimming removed 5 bases from V and 8 bases from J; junction bases left unmatched: 8. Per germline, CDR1 SGHTA and CDR2 FQGNSA. CDR3 region: CASSQGGAWEKLFF. CDR3 DNA sequence: TGTGCCAGCAGCCAAGGGGGCGCTTGGGAAAAACTGTTTTTT.

The rearrangement uses TRBV19 and TRBJ1-1; possibly TRBD1 for D (5 bases). Germline V gives CDR1 LNHDA, CDR2 SQIVND (reference sequence). The CDR3 consists of 15 residues. Trimming cost V 3 bases and J 0 bases, with 11 bases left between them. The CDR3 sequence: CASSIRGHMNTEAFF. The CDR3 nucleotides read TGTGCCAGTAGTATTCGAGGACATATGAACACTGAAGCTTTCTTT.

V and J are TRBV11-3 and TRBJ1-1, with a possible D match to TRBD1 (5 bases). V was shortened by 4 bases and J by 1 base, with 7 bases between the two germline ends. Germline V gives CDR1 SGHNT, CDR2 YENEEA. This CDR3 has 13 residues. The CDR3 sequence: CASSWGGNTEAFF. In DNA form, the CDR3 reads TGTGCCAGCAGCTGGGGGGGGAACACTGAAGCTTTCTTT. The complete variable domain, with remaining parts taken from reference TRBV11-3 and TRBJ1-1, reads EAGVVQSPRYKIIEKKQPVAFWCNPISGHNTLYWYLQNLGQGPELLIRYENEEAVDDSQLPKDRFSAERLKGVDSTLKIQPAELGDSAVYLCASSWGGNTEAFFGQGTRLTVV.

As to this clone: A junction end diverges from the germline sequence, so it may reflect a read error. This chain joins TRBV7-7 and TRBJ2-5, with D possibly matching TRBD1 (5 bases). The CDR3 contains 17 residues. Germline V lookup: CDR1 SSHAT, CDR2 FNYEAQ (reference sequence). The CDR3 loop is CASSLVDLGRGWETQYF. CDR3 bases: TGTGCTAGCAGCTTAGTGGATCTTGGTAGGGGATGGGAGACCCAGTACTTC.